The 25 T cell receptor beta chains given below trace back to one sample, sequenced in a study of blood T cell repertoires in COVID-19. Sequenced by immunoSEQ multiplex PCR; TCRdb stores in-frame clones only, minus some. The sample has 150,000 or so clones, about 89% seen once. Specimen: peripheral blood. The receptors were gathered from a man older than 75 with acute or convalescent COVID-19.

The chain is built from TRBV2 and TRBJ2-3; the match to TRBD1 covers 7 bases. The V and J ends lost 5 bases and 0 bases, in that order; junction bases with no gene match: 11. CDR3 length equals 17 residues. Germline values: CDR1 SNHLY, CDR2 FYNNEI. CDR3 DNA: TGTGCCAGCAGTAACGCCCTGGGACAGACAAGCACAGATACGCAGTATTTT. This translates into CASSNALGQTSTDTQYF.

The chain uses TRBV18 and TRBJ2-7; 10 bases fit TRBD2. Trimming cost V 3 bases and J 3 bases; bases outside gene matches: 2. There are 14 residues in the CDR3. Germline CDR1 KGHSH, CDR2 LQKENI. CDR3: CASSPGTSVYEQYF. DNA of the CDR3: TGTGCCAGCTCACCCGGGACTAGCGTCTACGAGCAGTACTTC.

The V and J genes are TRBV5-6 and TRBJ2-6; the D is unclear. There are 17 residues in the CDR3. Trimming cost V 0 bases and J 1 base, with 11 bases left between them. Germline lookup yields CDR1 SGHDT and CDR2 YYEEEE. CDR3 amino acids: CASSLAGLKSGANVLTF. CDR3 DNA: TGTGCCAGCAGCTTGGCAGGTTTAAAGTCTGGGGCCAACGTCCTGACTTTC.

This clone was found a few times. The chain has TRBV11-2 and TRBJ1-5, with D maybe TRBD1 (6 bases). Trimming took 0 bases from V and 2 from J, leaving 14 bases between them. The CDR3 length is 17 residues. Germline V gene lookup returns CDR1 SGHAT and CDR2 FQNNGV. The CDR3 protein is CASSLDRGPGGNQPQHF. The CDR3 bases are TGTGCCAGCAGCTTAGATCGGGGACCAGGGGGCAATCAGCCCCAGCATTTT.

The V gene is TRBV6-1, the J gene TRBJ1-4; 7 bases line up with TRBD1. CDR3 length: 17 amino acids. With 3 bases clipped from V and 5 bases from J, the junction kept 12 bases outside the gene matches. The germline V gene encodes CDR1 MNHNS and CDR2 SASEGT. Here the CDR3 DNA reads TGTGCCAGCAGTGACTTTTTCGTGGCAGGGGGGAATGAAAAACTGTTTTTT. It is translated as CASSDFFVAGGNEKLFF.

There are a few counts of this clone. The chain carries TRBV9 and TRBJ2-7; D might be TRBD2 (6 bases). The CDR3 totals 15 residues. The germline V gene has CDR1 SGDLS and CDR2 YYNGEE. Trimming left V 3 bases short and J 7 bases short, with 20 bases between. CDR3 in amino acids: CASSARLDPFGEQYF. CDR3 bases: TGTGCCAGCAGCGCTCGACTAGACCCATTTGGGGAGCAGTACTTC.

This chain links TRBV10-3 with TRBJ1-5; 8 nucleotides match TRBD1. The CDR3 loop spans 15 amino acids. Germline V gene sequence: CDR1 ENHRY, CDR2 SYGVKD. With V trimmed by 5 bases and J by 4 bases, 7 bases remained unmatched. Here the CDR3 DNA reads TGTGCCATCAGTCCAACCGGGACAGGTAATCAGCCCCAGCATTTT. Its protein is CAISPTGTGNQPQHF.

The chain couples TRBV7-6 to TRBJ1-3; D gene unclear. Trimming took off 3 bases at V and 2 bases at J, with 11 bases between the two ends. CDR1 SGHVS and CDR2 FNYEAQ come from the germline V gene. This CDR3 region has 15 residues. CDR3: CASSFRGETGNTIYF. CDR3 nucleotides: TGTGCCAGCAGCTTTCGCGGGGAAACTGGAAACACCATATATTTT.

The chain employs TRBV11-2 and TRBJ1-2, with D hard to call. CDR3 length: 14 residues. The V end was cut by 1 base, the J end by 2 bases, with 8 bases between. CDR1 and CDR2 (germline): SGHAT, FQNNGV. The CDR3 bases are TGTGCCAGCAGCTTAGGAACAGAAAACTATGGCTACACCTTC. Encoded protein: CASSLGTENYGYTF.

V usage is TRBV6-4 and J usage is TRBJ1-4; no clear D gene. CDR1 and CDR2 (germline): MRHNA, SNTAGT. The CDR3 extends over 11 amino acids. The V end was cut by 6 bases, the J end by 5 bases, with 4 bases between. The CDR3 loop is CASSANEKLFF. CDR3 nucleotide sequence: TGTGCCAGCAGCGCGAATGAAAAACTGTTTTTT.

The chain employs TRBV3-1 (or the pseudogene TRBV3-2) and TRBJ1-2; 10 nucleotides align to TRBD1. Germline CDR1 and CDR2: LGHDT and YNNKEL (reference sequence). V was clipped by 5 bases and J by 5 bases; unmatched bases: 5. CDR3 length: 14 residues. The CDR3 sequence is CASSYGTGVYGYTF. CDR3 coding DNA: TGTGCCAGCAGCTACGGGACAGGGGTGTATGGCTACACCTTC.

The CDR3 DNA follows: TGTGCCAGCAGCTTATACGGGATCTCCTACGAGCAGTACTTC. This gives the protein CASSLYGISYEQYF. The V and J genes are TRBV5-6 and TRBJ2-7; D might be TRBD2 (5 bases). V shed 2 bases and J shed 0 bases, with 9 bases lying between them. The CDR3 is 14 residues long. Germline assignment: CDR1 SGHDT and CDR2 YYEEEE.

V gene TRBV6-5 combines with J gene TRBJ1-1, with TRBD1 matching over 9 bases. The ends lost 7 bases at V and 0 bases at J; junction bases unmatched: 3. This CDR3 region has 14 residues. Germline values: CDR1 MNHEY, CDR2 SVGAGI. The CDR3 DNA follows: TGTGCCAGCAAAAACAGGGGGCTGAACACTGAAGCTTTCTTT. Its translation is CASKNRGLNTEAFF.

The CDR3 loop is CASSLTELNTEAFF. CDR3 bases: TGCGCCAGCAGCTTAACAGAGTTGAACACTGAAGCTTTCTTT. J is TRBJ1-1 and V is TRBV5-1; D uncertain. Trimming removed 2 bases from V and 0 bases from J, with 8 bases in between. Germline V gene sequence: CDR1 SGHRS, CDR2 YFSETQ. This CDR3 contains 14 residues.

The chain is built from TRBV5-8 and TRBJ2-5; 8 nucleotides align to TRBD1. The CDR3 loop spans 17 amino acids. CDR1 is SGHTS, CDR2 YDEGEE, per germline. V shed 5 bases, J shed 3 bases, and the junction held 15 bases outside the gene matches. In nucleotides, the CDR3 is TGTGCCAGCAGGCCGACGGTATACAGGGGGGATAAAGAGACCCAGTACTTC. It specifies CASRPTVYRGDKETQYF.

J is TRBJ2-7 and V is TRBV2; 8 bases map to TRBD2. The CDR3 consists of 14 residues. Looked up from germline, CDR1 is SNHLY and CDR2 is FYNNEI. J lost 6 bases, V lost 3 bases, and 7 bases had no gene match. CDR3: CASSEGLAGSEQYF. CDR3 in DNA: TGTGCCAGCAGTGAGGGGTTAGCGGGGAGCGAGCAGTACTTC.

The CDR3 coding sequence is TGTGCCAGCAGCCAAGATCAGGGGACCTATGGCTACACCTTC. Its protein is CASSQDQGTYGYTF. V gene TRBV4-2 combines with J gene TRBJ1-2, with D perhaps matching TRBD1 (6 bases). Trimming took 0 bases from V and 4 from J, leaving 9 bases between them. The CDR3 spans 14 residues. The V gene's germline CDR1 is LGHNA and CDR2 YNFKEQ.

The CDR3 coding sequence is TGTGCCAGCAGCTTCAGCGGGGGGATCCAAGAGACCCAGTACTTC. Translation: CASSFSGGIQETQYF. The chain recombines TRBV7-3 with TRBJ2-5, with 9 positions matching TRBD2. V dropped 3 bases and J dropped 1; count of bases not matched to a gene: 3. Germline CDR1 SGHTA, CDR2 FQGTGA. The CDR3 consists of 15 residues.

The chain has TRBV27 and TRBJ1-6; D remains unclear. V lost 8 bases and J lost 7, with 12 bases in between. This CDR3 is built from 13 residues. Per the germline V gene, CDR1 is MNHEY and CDR2 is SMNVEV (reference sequence). The CDR3 nucleotides are TGTGCCAGCGCCCCGGTGTGGAATTCACCCCTCCACTTT. Translating gives CASAPVWNSPLHF.

The chain couples TRBV18 to TRBJ2-7; 7 positions match TRBD1. This CDR3 contains 14 residues. J lost 5 bases, V lost 6 bases, and 10 bases had no gene match. In germline, CDR1 is KGHSH, CDR2 LQKENI. This CDR3 reads CASSVEAGGNEQYF. CDR3 in DNA: TGTGCCAGCTCGGTTGAGGCAGGGGGAAACGAGCAGTACTTC.

This clone was found once. The chain recombines TRBV9 with TRBJ2-2, with TRBD2 identical over 7 bases. CDR3 length equals 18 residues. Germline lookup yields CDR1 SGDLS and CDR2 YYNGEE. Trimming removed 1 base from V and 0 bases from J; junction bases left unmatched: 9. The CDR3 DNA reads TGTGCCAGCAGCGTAACGGAGCCAGCGGGGACGAACACCGGGGAGCTGTTTTTT. This translates into CASSVTEPAGTNTGELFF.

The chain recombines TRBV7-2 with TRBJ2-1, with TRBD2 identical over 10 bases. The CDR3 extends over 15 amino acids. The J segment lost 4 bases and the V segment lost 5 bases, leaving 5 bases of the junction unmatched. CDR1 is SGHTA, CDR2 FQGNSA, per germline. The CDR3 coding sequence is TGTGCCAGCAGCCCCCGGACTAGCGGATACAATGAGCAGTTCTTC. Amino acid sequence: CASSPRTSGYNEQFF.

In its sample, this clone was seen once. This sequence joins TRBV5-1 and TRBJ2-7; TRBD1 aligns across 9 bases. CDR1 and CDR2 from the germline V gene are SGHRS and YFSETQ. After removal of 4 bases from V and 4 bases from J, the junction contained 6 bases not matched to a gene. CDR3 length: 14 amino acids. CDR3 amino acids: CASSPGTGWYEQYF. In DNA form, the CDR3 reads TGCGCCAGCAGCCCCGGGACAGGGTGGTACGAGCAGTACTTC.

V usage is TRBV27 and J usage is TRBJ1-5, with 8 bases matching TRBD1. The trim removed 3 bases at V and 4 bases at J, leaving 5 bases unmatched. The germline gives CDR1 MNHEY, CDR2 SMNVEV (reference sequence). The CDR3 has 15 residues. The CDR3 sequence: CASSFGTGKNQPQHF. CDR3 DNA sequence: TGTGCCAGCAGTTTTGGGACAGGAAAAAATCAGCCCCAGCATTTT.

The rearrangement links TRBV5-1 to TRBJ1-1, with D possibly being TRBD1 (5 bases). CDR1 and CDR2 (germline): SGHRS, YFSETQ. The CDR3 consists of 14 residues. V lost 4 bases and J 0 bases, leaving 10 bases between the germline ends. CDR3 protein: CASSPGLVNTEAFF. The CDR3 nucleotides read TGCGCCAGCAGCCCGGGACTGGTGAACACTGAAGCTTTCTTT.